This section outlines one T cell receptor (beta chain) sequence together with its context. As yet, its antigen is unknown. Every donor gave 8.5 to 10 milliliters of peripheral blood. This entry comes from a study of blood T cells in healthy people across ages. A J-beta primer mix and a sample-barcoded 5' primer were used in a second PCR of about 7 to 11 cycles. At least 3 million CDR3-containing paired-end reads were obtained per sample. TCRdb used MiXCR to reprocess the 5' RACE reads, holding one entry per CDR3 protein. Of some 880,000 distinct CDR3 sequences in the sample, 36% are singletons; the top ten hold over 10%. Study-wide results and limits: The recorded TCR beta diversity per million T cells decreased in a roughly linear manner with age.

What was sequenced was blood. The clonotype originates from a young man in good health.

The DNA of the CDR3 is TGTGCCAGCAGTGACCCCGGGACAGGGGAGGAAAAACTGTTTTTT. This sequence encodes CASSDPGTGEEKLFF. The chain carries TRBV25-1 and TRBJ1-4; 10 bases map to TRBD1. The junction had 6 bases not matched to a gene; V was cut back by 3 bases and J by 8 bases. Germline V gene sequence: CDR1 MGHDK, CDR2 SYGVNS. This CDR3 has 15 amino acids. Looking up the rest from reference TRBV25-1 and TRBJ1-4 gives the full variable domain: EADIYQTPRYLVIGTGKKITLECSQTMGHDKMYWYQQDPGMELHLIHYSYGVNSTEKGDLSSESTVSRIRTEHFPLTLESARPSHTSQYLCASSDPGTGEEKLFFGSGTQLSVL.